These 10 T cell receptor beta chains were sequenced from one sample in a study of response to subunit inactivated influenza vaccine. Via MiXCR, TCRdb re-called the RT-PCR reads, giving one row per CDR3 protein. The sample includes around 650,000 distinct CDR3 sequences, approximately 14% of them seen just once. The sequencing used PBMCs from blood, collected approximately 13 days after vaccination. These receptors all come from a man aged 50 or older who received an inactivated influenza vaccine.

This clonotype was recorded at least ten times. The chain carries TRBV5-1 and TRBJ2-2; 8 bases fit TRBD1. The V gene's germline CDR1 is SGHRS and CDR2 YFSETQ. V was clipped by 5 bases and J by 1 base; unmatched bases: 4. This CDR3 region has 15 residues. CDR3 protein: CASRAGTGNTGELFF. DNA of the CDR3: TGCGCCAGCAGGGCCGGGACAGGGAACACCGGGGAGCTGTTTTTT. Full variable domain (rest looked up from reference TRBV5-1 and TRBJ2-2): KAGVTQTPRYLIKTRGQQVTLSCSPISGHRSVSWYQQTPGQGLQFLFEYFSETQRNKGNFPGRFSGRQFSNSRSEMNVSTLELGDSALYLCASRAGTGNTGELFFGEGSRLTVL.

The chain employs TRBV25-1 and TRBJ2-6; 9 bases are shared with TRBD2. Germline trimming cut 4 bases from V and 2 bases from J; bases unmatched to any gene: 6. CDR3 size: 17 residues. Germline V gives CDR1 MGHDK, CDR2 SYGVNS. The CDR3 nucleotides are TGTGCCAGCAGTGCCCGGACTAGCGAGACTGGGGCCAACGTCCTGACTTTC. This translates into CASSARTSETGANVLTF.

V usage is TRBV28 and J usage is TRBJ2-7, with D hard to call. Trimming shortened V by 6 bases and J by 3 bases, and 15 bases separated the two germline ends. CDR1 MDHEN and CDR2 SYDVKM come from the germline V gene. CDR3 length: 14 residues. The CDR3 is CASSESTDGYEQYF. The CDR3 DNA reads TGTGCCAGCAGCGAGTCAACTGACGGCTACGAGCAGTACTTC.

The chain uses TRBV12-3 or TRBV12-4 and TRBJ2-1; 9 bases agree with TRBD2. V shed 6 bases, J shed 7 bases, and the junction held 16 bases outside the gene matches. This CDR3 comprises 17 residues. The CDR3 bases are TGTGCCAGCAGACGCACCTCCAGGAGCGGGAGGATGAATGAGCAGTTCTTC. Its protein product is CASRRTSRSGRMNEQFF.

This chain links TRBV18 with TRBJ2-7; TRBD1 is a possible D gene (6 bases). The CDR3 is made up of 12 amino acids. V dropped 6 bases and J dropped 6 bases, with 12 bases sitting between them. Germline-derived CDR1 and CDR2 are KGHSH and LQKENI. The CDR3 reads CASSRDTLEQYF. In DNA, the CDR3 is TGTGCCAGCTCTCGGGACACCCTCGAGCAGTACTTC.

A few counts support this clonotype. The J gene is TRBJ1-3, the V gene TRBV12-3 or TRBV12-4, with D perhaps TRBD1 (5 bases). This CDR3 comprises 15 residues. V was pared by 6 bases and J by 0 bases, with 12 bases between. The CDR3 spells CASSRDSHSGNTIYF. CDR3 bases: TGTGCCAGCAGCCGCGACAGCCACTCTGGAAACACCATATATTTT.

This clonotype was recorded a few times. The chain carries TRBV29-1 and TRBJ2-1, with D possibly matching TRBD2 (5 bases). The CDR3 extends over 15 amino acids. The V end lost 6 bases, the J end lost 4 bases, and 19 bases lay between the germline ends. The V gene's germline CDR1 is SQVTM and CDR2 ANQGSEA. DNA for the CDR3: TGCAGCGTAAAAACCGGACTCTCCGATTACAATGAGCAGTTCTTC. Translated, it gives CSVKTGLSDYNEQFF.

In its sample, this clonotype was seen a few times. This rearrangement joins TRBV7-2 to TRBJ2-2, with D possibly TRBD2 on 6 matching bases. V lost 6 bases and J lost 4, with 12 bases in between. The germline gives CDR1 SGHTA, CDR2 FQGNSA. The CDR3 extends over 14 amino acids. In DNA form, the CDR3 reads TGTGCCAGCAGTCTATTCGGGGGCACCGGGGAGCTGTTTTTT. Translating it yields CASSLFGGTGELFF.

The rearrangement joins TRBV24-1 to TRBJ2-2, with a tentative D call TRBD1 (6 bases). The ends were cut back, 6 bases at V and 0 bases at J, with 19 bases in the middle. Germline V gene data show CDR1 as KGHDR and CDR2 as SFDVKD. This CDR3 region has 18 residues. The CDR3 loop is CATSHPPWGQPNTGELFF. The CDR3 DNA is TGTGCCACCAGTCATCCCCCTTGGGGGCAGCCGAACACCGGGGAGCTGTTTTTT.

This clonotype occurred once. DNA of the CDR3: TGTGCCAGCAGCCGCCGGGACAGGGTTCTTCTTGGGATCGGTTGGAGCAACAGTCAGCCCCAGCATTTT. This translates into CASSRRDRVLLGIGWSNSQPQHF. The chain carries TRBV4-2 and TRBJ1-5; 9 nucleotides agree with TRBD1. CDR1 and CDR2 from the germline V gene are LGHNA and YNFKEQ. The CDR3 covers 23 residues. V lost 4 bases and J lost 6; bases outside the gene matches: 31.